This passage covers 26 T cell receptor beta chains from one sample sequenced in a study of CD8 T cells in ankylosing spondylitis (dated by TCRdb to 2015 to 2018). Library method: 5' RACE. For sequencing, an Illumina HiSeq 2500 was employed. The raw public data were reprocessed by TCRdb itself: fastp quality trimming at Q25, MiXCR clonotype calling, in-frame beta chains only. Every entry covers one CDR3 protein and lists the most common genes and DNA from its rows. The sample table holds roughly 240,000 distinct CDR3 sequences, of which over 30% were seen once. The ten biggest clones cover around 4.4% of the sample. The sample was blood, either unsorted or a sorted T cell fraction (not recorded which). The receptors were gathered from a male donor with ankylosing spondylitis or in good health (not recorded which).

This clonotype was seen more than once but under ten times. This chain connects TRBV20-1 to TRBJ2-7; D is possibly TRBD1 or TRBD2 (5 bases each). With 4 bases removed from V and 7 bases from J, the gap between germline ends came to 17 bases. The germline V gene encodes CDR1 DFQATT and CDR2 SNEGSKA (reference sequence). The CDR3 spans 13 residues. CDR3 loop: CSATPPGPGEQYF. Here the CDR3 DNA reads TGCAGTGCTACACCCCCGGGGCCCGGGGAGCAGTACTTC.

V and J are TRBV9 and TRBJ2-3, with 10 bases fitting TRBD2. CDR3 length: 17 amino acids. Looked up from germline, CDR1 is SGDLS and CDR2 is YYNGEE. With 5 bases clipped from V and 4 bases from J, the junction kept 13 bases outside the gene matches. CDR3 in amino acids: CASSRAIASGGSDTQYF. The CDR3 DNA sequence: TGTGCCAGCAGTCGGGCGATTGCTAGCGGGGGCTCAGATACGCAGTATTTT.

This clonotype was seen many times. The chain couples TRBV10-3 to TRBJ2-7; the D is unclear. This CDR3 is built from 15 residues. CDR1 is ENHRY and CDR2 is SYGVKD in the germline V gene. Trimming pared 6 bases from V and 3 bases from J, leaving 18 bases between. The CDR3 DNA is TGTGCCATCAGCGAAAAGGACCGACTCCGCTACGAGCAGTACTTC. Its protein product is CAISEKDRLRYEQYF.

This clonotype turned up a few times. This chain's CDR3 is CSAKPGQGPVYGYTF. In nucleotides, the CDR3 is TGCAGTGCTAAGCCGGGACAGGGGCCGGTCTATGGCTACACCTTC. This rearrangement joins TRBV20-1 to TRBJ1-2; 10 bases line up with TRBD1. CDR3 length: 15 amino acids. J was trimmed by 4 bases and V by 4 bases; bases with no gene match: 9. CDR1 DFQATT and CDR2 SNEGSKA come from the germline V gene (reference sequence).

This chain joins TRBV28 and TRBJ2-7, with D perhaps matching TRBD2 (5 bases). Between the trimmed V and J ends, which lost 6 bases and 5 bases, there was a span of 11 bases. The germline gives CDR1 MDHEN, CDR2 SYDVKM. This CDR3 has 12 residues. The CDR3 coding sequence is TGTGCCAGCAGCCCTCTCGGGAACGAGCAGTACTTC. Protein product: CASSPLGNEQYF.

The CDR3 nucleotides read TGCGCCAGCAGTGAGGGACGGAGAGGGCAGCCCCAGCATTTT. This sequence encodes CASSEGRRGQPQHF. The chain employs TRBV10-2 and TRBJ1-5; D call uncertain. The V end lost 2 bases, the J end lost 7 bases, and 12 bases lay between the germline ends. The CDR3 has 14 amino acids. Germline-derived CDR1 and CDR2 are WSHSY and SAAADI.

J is TRBJ2-3 and V is TRBV20-1; the match to TRBD2 covers 9 bases. This CDR3 is built from 19 residues. Germline CDR1 is DFQATT and CDR2 is SNEGSKA (reference sequence). J was trimmed by 0 bases and V by 3 bases; bases with no gene match: 16. The CDR3 loop is CSASTVTLAGSTSTDTQYF. In nucleotides, the CDR3 is TGCAGTGCTAGCACGGTGACCCTAGCGGGGTCAACTAGCACAGATACGCAGTATTTT.

The CDR3 DNA is TGCAGTGCTAGGACGGGGCCATATGGCTACACCTTC. Amino acid sequence: CSARTGPYGYTF. The chain links TRBV20-1 to TRBJ1-2, with D perhaps matching TRBD1 (5 bases). Germline-derived CDR1 and CDR2 are DFQATT and SNEGSKA (reference sequence). The germline V and J ends were trimmed by 3 bases and 5 bases, with 10 bases remaining between them. The length of the CDR3 is 12 residues.

The rearrangement uses TRBV12-3 or TRBV12-4 and TRBJ1-2; a possible D gene is TRBD1 (5 bases). This CDR3 spans 11 amino acids. V was shortened by 5 bases and J by 8 bases, with 9 bases between the two germline ends. The CDR3 region is CASSRQLGYTF. CDR3 sequence (DNA): TGTGCCAGCAGTCGACAGTTGGGCTACACCTTC.

This clonotype appeared a few times. The chain couples TRBV20-1 to TRBJ2-1, with 10 bases identical to TRBD2. V lost 2 bases, J lost 9 bases, and 7 bases stayed unmatched. The CDR3 extends over 14 amino acids. Germline CDR1 and CDR2: DFQATT and SNEGSKA (reference sequence). In nucleotides, the CDR3 is TGCAGTGCTAGAAAGCGGGGGGGCTTTATTGAGCAGTTCTTC. This codes for CSARKRGGFIEQFF.

This clonotype was seen a handful of times. V and J are TRBV7-6 and TRBJ1-5, with 9 bases lining up with TRBD1. CDR1 is SGHVS and CDR2 is FNYEAQ in the germline V gene. V dropped 4 bases and J dropped 6; count of bases not matched to a gene: 7. CDR3 length: 15 amino acids. The CDR3 spells CASSSEGQGFQPQHF. The CDR3 DNA follows: TGTGCCAGCAGCTCCGAGGGACAGGGCTTTCAGCCCCAGCATTTT.

This clonotype was found a few times. V is TRBV15 and J is TRBJ2-3, with 7 bases identical to TRBD1. CDR3 length: 15 residues. CDR1 LNHNV and CDR2 YYDKDF come from the germline V gene (reference sequence). Trimming at V came to 1 base and at J to 5 bases, leaving 6 bases not matched to a gene. CDR3 coding DNA: TGTGCCACCAGCAGAGCAGACAGGGAGTTAGATACGCAGTATTTT. This codes for CATSRADRELDTQYF.

This chain links TRBV12-3 or TRBV12-4 with TRBJ1-4; 9 nucleotides line up with TRBD1. CDR3 length: 14 residues. The V gene end was trimmed by 6 bases and the J gene end by 8 bases; junction bases not matched to a gene: 7. Here the CDR3 reads CASSSGTGREKLFF. CDR3 nucleotide sequence: TGTGCCAGCAGCTCCGGGACAGGGCGGGAAAAACTGTTTTTT.

The chain couples TRBV6-5 to TRBJ2-3; the D gene is possibly TRBD2 (5 bases). The CDR3 extends over 15 amino acids. V was clipped by 0 bases and J by 1 base, with 8 bases between them. Germline CDR1 MNHEY, CDR2 SVGAGI. CDR3 region: CASSYSRGRTDTQYF. For the CDR3, the DNA is TGTGCCAGCAGTTACTCTCGGGGTCGCACAGATACGCAGTATTTT.

V is TRBV27 and J is TRBJ1-2, with 7 nucleotides matching TRBD1. The CDR3 totals 15 residues. With 7 bases clipped from V and 1 base from J, the junction kept 9 bases outside the gene matches. Germline V gene lookup returns CDR1 MNHEY and CDR2 SMNVEV (reference sequence). This chain's CDR3 is CASTSRDSLNYGYTF. In nucleotides, the CDR3 is TGTGCCAGCACCTCCCGGGACAGCCTTAACTATGGCTACACCTTC.

The chain is built from TRBV24-1 and TRBJ2-5; 8 nucleotides match TRBD1. Trimming removed 3 bases from V and 4 bases from J; junction bases left unmatched: 3. The CDR3 is made up of 14 amino acids. Germline V gene data show CDR1 as KGHDR and CDR2 as SFDVKD. This chain's CDR3 is CATSDGTGRETQYF. DNA of the CDR3: TGTGCCACCAGTGATGGGACAGGTAGAGAGACCCAGTACTTC.

This clonotype has more than one count but fewer than ten. V gene TRBV10-3 combines with J gene TRBJ1-4; TRBD1 matches at 9 bases. Trimming cost V 0 bases and J 7 bases; bases outside gene matches: 12. The CDR3 has 18 residues. Germline V gene lookup returns CDR1 ENHRY and CDR2 SYGVKD. CDR3 sequence (DNA): TGTGCCATCAGTGAGTCGTATAGAGGCGGGACAGGGAGTGAAAAACTGTTTTTT. Its translation: CAISESYRGGTGSEKLFF.

This clonotype came up a few times. The V gene is TRBV20-1, the J gene TRBJ1-2; perhaps TRBD1 as D (5 bases). The CDR3 has 15 residues. Trimming cost V 3 bases and J 3 bases, with 17 bases left between them. Germline CDR1 and CDR2: DFQATT and SNEGSKA (reference sequence). This chain's CDR3 is CSARAVQGAHYGYTF. As DNA, the CDR3 is TGCAGTGCTAGGGCCGTCCAAGGGGCGCACTATGGCTACACCTTC.

The J gene is TRBJ2-2, the V gene TRBV12-3 or TRBV12-4; D is unresolved. Trimming shortened V by 7 bases and J by 5 bases, and 5 bases separated the two germline ends. The CDR3 length is 11 residues. Here the CDR3 reads CASKRTGELFF. The CDR3 DNA sequence: TGTGCCAGCAAGAGAACCGGGGAGCTGTTTTTT.

The chain carries TRBV20-1 and TRBJ2-3; TRBD1 might be the D (6 bases). The CDR3 extends over 14 amino acids. From germline, CDR1 is DFQATT and CDR2 SNEGSKA (reference sequence). Trimming took off 1 base at V and 4 bases at J, with 12 bases between the two ends. CDR3 DNA: TGCAGTGCTAGAGCTCTAGAGGGGGCAGATACGCAGTATTTT. Translating gives CSARALEGADTQYF.

Only a few counts were recorded for this clonotype. The chain recombines TRBV10-3 with TRBJ2-7; D is unresolved. The CDR3 has 11 residues. Germline CDR1 and CDR2: ENHRY and SYGVKD. Trimming took off 4 bases at V and 5 bases at J, with 6 bases between the two ends. The CDR3, as DNA: TGTGCCATCAGTGTGAACGACGAGCAGTACTTC. This translates into CAISVNDEQYF.

This rearrangement joins TRBV6-1 to TRBJ1-4, with 11 bases matching TRBD1. The CDR3 is 19 amino acids. Germline CDR1 is MNHNS and CDR2 is SASEGT. V shed 6 bases and J 1 base; nucleotides not matched to a gene: 13. The CDR3 here is CASSQHDPGQGGTNEKLFF. The CDR3 nucleotides read TGTGCCAGCAGCCAACATGACCCGGGACAGGGGGGAACTAATGAAAAACTGTTTTTT.

The chain couples TRBV12-3 or TRBV12-4 to TRBJ2-4; 9 bases map to TRBD2. The CDR3 has 15 residues. Losses at the gene ends were 3 bases for V and 8 bases for J; bases not matched to a gene: 8. The CDR3, as DNA: TGTGCCAGCAGTTTTCTGACAGCGGGGGGTTACATTCAGTACTTC. Amino acid sequence: CASSFLTAGGYIQYF.

V is TRBV20-1 and J is TRBJ2-3, with TRBD2 matching 10 bases. CDR1 is DFQATT, CDR2 SNEGSKA, per germline (reference sequence). Trimming took 7 bases from V and 4 from J; bases not matched to a gene: 5. The CDR3 is 13 amino acids. DNA of the CDR3: TGCAGTGTCAGGACTAGCGGATCAGATACGCAGTATTTT. Its translation: CSVRTSGSDTQYF.

This clonotype came up a few times. J is TRBJ2-7 and V is TRBV7-2; TRBD1 matches 9 bases. There are 15 residues in the CDR3. The germline V gene has CDR1 SGHTA and CDR2 FQGNSA. Trimming removed 4 bases from V and 2 bases from J; junction bases left unmatched: 6. The CDR3 bases are TGTGCCAGCAGCTCGGTCAGGACAGGGGCCTACGAGCAGTACTTC. Translated, it gives CASSSVRTGAYEQYF.

The J gene is TRBJ2-7, the V gene TRBV25-1; D may be TRBD1 (6 bases). This CDR3 spans 14 amino acids. Germline values: CDR1 MGHDK, CDR2 SYGVNS. The germline V and J ends were trimmed by 2 bases and 3 bases, with 11 bases remaining between them. CDR3 DNA: TGTGCCAGCAGTGAACAGGGGTTACTCTACGAGCAGTACTTC. Its protein is CASSEQGLLYEQYF.